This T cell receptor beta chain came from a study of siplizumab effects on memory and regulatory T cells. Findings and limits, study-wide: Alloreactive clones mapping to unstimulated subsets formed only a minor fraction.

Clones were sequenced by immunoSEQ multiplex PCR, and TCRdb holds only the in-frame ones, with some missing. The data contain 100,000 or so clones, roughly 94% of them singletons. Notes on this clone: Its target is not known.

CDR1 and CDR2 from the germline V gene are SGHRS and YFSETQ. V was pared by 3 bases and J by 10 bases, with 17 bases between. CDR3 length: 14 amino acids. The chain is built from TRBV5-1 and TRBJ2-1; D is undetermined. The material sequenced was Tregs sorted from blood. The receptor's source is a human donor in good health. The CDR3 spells CASSSPPPRQEQFF. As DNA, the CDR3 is TGCGCCAGCAGCTCCCCCCCGCCCCGTCAAGAGCAGTTCTTC.